The present T cell receptor beta chain was sequenced within a study of blood T cell repertoires in COVID-19. At the level of the study: Donors in the United States, Italy and Spain gave samples during acute or convalescent COVID-19. Sources were T cells, B-cell-depleted T cells, or PBMCs; the material itself was cDNA or gDNA.

The germline V gene has CDR1 SGHRS and CDR2 YFSETQ. The V gene lost 0 bases and the J gene lost 1 base, with 10 bases spanning the gap. This CDR3 is built from 15 residues. This clone has just one count. Per the study methods: It was from reference gene primer amplification that nucleated cell counts were estimated. Profiled with immunoSEQ multiplex PCR; TCRdb holds only in-frame clones, not every one. From that table come the V and J calls and clone size; the DNA was used to work out D and trimming. The repertoire holds 200,000 to 300,000 clones, with approximately 82% as singletons. This sequence was found in a man aged 40-49 years who had recovered from COVID-19. The sample taken for sequencing was peripheral blood. The chain is built from TRBV5-1 and TRBJ1-1; D is ambiguous. The CDR3 spells CASSLGVLANTEAFF. The CDR3 DNA reads as TGCGCCAGCAGCTTGGGAGTCCTTGCGAACACTGAAGCTTTCTTT.